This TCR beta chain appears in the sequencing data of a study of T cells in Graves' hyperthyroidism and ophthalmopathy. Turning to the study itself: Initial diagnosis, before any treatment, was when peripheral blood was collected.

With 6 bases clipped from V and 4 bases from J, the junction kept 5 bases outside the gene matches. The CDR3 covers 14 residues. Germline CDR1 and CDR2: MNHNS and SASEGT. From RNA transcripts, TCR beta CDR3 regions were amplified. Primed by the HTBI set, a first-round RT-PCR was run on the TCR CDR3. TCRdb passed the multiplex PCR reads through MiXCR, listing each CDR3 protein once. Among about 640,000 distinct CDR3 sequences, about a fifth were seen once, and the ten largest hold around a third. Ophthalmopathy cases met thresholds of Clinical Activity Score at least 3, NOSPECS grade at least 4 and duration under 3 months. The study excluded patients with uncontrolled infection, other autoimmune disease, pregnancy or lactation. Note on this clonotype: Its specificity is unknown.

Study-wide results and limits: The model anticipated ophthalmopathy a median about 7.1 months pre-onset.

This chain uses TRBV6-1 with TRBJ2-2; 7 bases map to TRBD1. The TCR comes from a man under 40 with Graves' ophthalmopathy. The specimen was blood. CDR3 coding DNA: TGTGCCAGCAGCCGGACAGGACTCACCGGGGAGCTGTTTTTT. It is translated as CASSRTGLTGELFF.